This record covers a single T cell receptor (beta chain). These data originate in a study of OX40 agonist ivuxolimab in advanced cancers. Trimming shortened V by 0 bases and J by 0 bases, and 12 bases separated the two germline ends. The length of the CDR3 is 16 residues. Germline V gene data show CDR1 as SGHNT and CDR2 as YYREEE (reference sequence). The protocol was immunoSEQ multiplex PCR, while the TCRdb copy is restricted to in-frame clones and leaves out a portion. The sample consists of 50,000 to 75,000 clones, about 89% of them appearing once. The V gene is TRBV5-4, the J gene TRBJ2-5, with a possible D match to TRBD1 (5 bases). This material consisted of CD4+ or CD8+ T cells sorted from blood, taken in a trial of the OX40 agonist ivuxolimab. The source is an adult with an advanced solid tumor such as melanoma, head and neck, liver or kidney cancer. CDR3 in amino acids: CASSLEGHMDQETQYF. Here the CDR3 DNA reads TGTGCCAGCAGCTTGGAAGGACATATGGACCAAGAGACCCAGTACTTC. Using reference TRBV5-4 and TRBJ2-5 for the parts outside the CDR3, the full variable domain is ETGVTQSPTHLIKTRGQQVTLRCSSQSGHNTVSWYQQALGQGPQFIFQYYREEENGRGNFPPRFSGLQFPNYSSELNVNALELDDSALYLCASSLEGHMDQETQYFGPGTRLLVL.